The 29 T cell receptor beta chains below all came from one sample that was sequenced in a study of cytomegalovirus exposure and HLA in healthy donors. Use of 60 Vbeta and 13 Jbeta primers characterized the PCR. Repertoires were generated with immunoSEQ multiplex PCR, while TCRdb's copy carries only in-frame clones and drops some. Found here are over 90,000 clones, roughly four fifths of them singletons; the top ten hold approximately 3.5%. Sequencing was performed on PBMCs. The receptors shown here come from a man aged 35 to 55 in good health and CMV-seronegative.

The chain joins TRBV6-6 to TRBJ1-5, with TRBD1 matching over 7 bases. J lost 4 bases, V lost 2 bases, and 2 bases had no gene match. The germline gives CDR1 MNHNY, CDR2 SVGAGI (reference sequence). This CDR3 has 14 amino acids. The CDR3 reads CASSYGTANQPQHF. The CDR3 DNA is TGTGCCAGCAGTTACGGGACAGCTAATCAGCCCCAGCATTTT.

This clone was seen once. The chain combines TRBV4-2 with TRBJ1-6; no clear D. V was pared by 6 bases and J by 5 bases, with 11 bases between. Germline V gene sequence: CDR1 LGHNA, CDR2 YNFKEQ. This CDR3 spans 14 amino acids. The DNA for the CDR3 is TGTGCCAGCAGGGAGGACGGTGATAATTCACCCCTCCACTTT. It specifies CASREDGDNSPLHF.

This clone was observed a single time. The final CDR3 position lacks the conserved phenylalanine or tryptophan, pointing to a likely read error. The DNA is omitted, as the CDR3 cannot be located on it reliably, and the CDR3 follows TCRdb's listing. The rearrangement uses TRBV27 and TRBJ1-1; TRBD1, as called in the table, went unchecked against the DNA. Germline assignment: CDR1 MNHEY and CDR2 SMNVEV (reference sequence). The CDR3 numbers 14 amino acids, ends counted. CDR3 protein: CASSLLGLNTEALV.

As concerns this clone: Relative to the germline gene, one junction end is altered; a read error may explain this. This sample includes further DNA sequences coding for the same CDR3. The rearrangement joins TRBV5-1 to TRBJ2-4; D is perhaps TRBD2 (6 bases). Germline loops: CDR1 SGHRS, CDR2 YFSETQ. This CDR3 is 16 amino acids long. This CDR3 is CASSLTGGIAKNIQYF. The CDR3 bases are TGCGCCAGCAGCTTGACCGGGGGAATAGCCAAAAACATTCAGTACTTT.

The rearrangement uses TRBV7-9 and TRBJ2-3; 8 nucleotides match TRBD2. The CDR3 covers 15 residues. V lost 2 bases to trimming and J lost 6 bases; unmatched junction nucleotides: 7. Looked up from germline, CDR1 is SEHNR and CDR2 is FQNEAQ (reference sequence). CDR3 sequence (DNA): TGTGCCAGCAGCTTACGGGGGGGCCTTCCGGATACGCAGTATTTT. This encodes CASSLRGGLPDTQYF.

The chain combines TRBV28 with TRBJ1-2; TRBD1 agrees at 7 bases. The ends lost 10 bases at V and 2 bases at J; junction bases unmatched: 10. The germline CDR1 and CDR2 sequences are MDHEN and SYDVKM. The CDR3 runs 14 residues. The CDR3 nucleotides read TGTGCCACCGGTCGATCAGGGGGGAACTATGGCTACACCTTC. Translating it yields CATGRSGGNYGYTF.

V usage is TRBV15 and J usage is TRBJ1-2; 7 nucleotides agree with TRBD1. Per the germline V gene, CDR1 is LNHNV and CDR2 is YYDKDF (reference sequence). The CDR3 is made up of 15 amino acids. Trimming removed 1 base from V and 5 bases from J; junction bases left unmatched: 7. In DNA form, the CDR3 reads TGTGCCACCAGCAGAGGCCCCGGGACAGAGTATGGCTACACCTTC. Protein product: CATSRGPGTEYGYTF.

The rearrangement uses TRBV10-3 and TRBJ2-5; a possible D gene is TRBD1 (5 bases). The CDR3 contains 13 residues. V lost 4 bases and J 4 bases, leaving 10 bases between the germline ends. Germline loops: CDR1 ENHRY, CDR2 SYGVKD. The CDR3 sequence is CAISVQGTETQYF. The DNA for the CDR3 is TGTGCCATCAGTGTTCAGGGCACAGAGACCCAGTACTTC.

On this clone: One end of the junction is discordant with germline, which a read error may explain. The rearrangement uses TRBV29-1 and TRBJ1-2; perhaps TRBD1 as D (6 bases). CDR1 and CDR2 from the germline V gene are SQVTM and ANQGSEA. There are 14 residues in the CDR3. CDR3 in amino acids: CSIDPRQVNYGYTF. CDR3 coding DNA: TGCAGCATTGATCCTAGACAGGTTAACTATGGCTACACCTTC. Based on the CDR3 plus reference TRBV29-1 and TRBJ1-2, the full variable domain is SAVISQKPSRDICQRGTSLTIQCQVDSQVTMMFWYRQQPGQSLTLIATANQGSEATYESGFVIDKFPISRPNLTFSTLTVSNMSPEDSSIYLCSIDPRQVNYGYTFGSGTRLTVV.

This chain joins TRBV2 and TRBJ2-4; TRBD1 matches 7 bases. Looked up from germline, CDR1 is SNHLY and CDR2 is FYNNEI. The CDR3 runs 16 residues. V was clipped by 3 bases and J by 0 bases; unmatched bases: 5. The CDR3 nucleotides read TGTGCCAGCAGTGAGTGGACAGGAGTAGCCAAAAACATTCAGTACTTC. Its protein is CASSEWTGVAKNIQYF.

This chain joins TRBV29-1 and TRBJ2-7, with 13 bases lining up with TRBD2. Germline loops: CDR1 SQVTM, CDR2 ANQGSEA. The CDR3 runs to 17 residues. Germline trimming cut 0 bases from V and 3 bases from J; bases unmatched to any gene: 8. The CDR3 protein is CSVEDLETSGGSYEQYF. The CDR3 DNA is TGCAGCGTTGAAGATCTGGAGACTAGCGGGGGGAGCTACGAGCAGTACTTC.

The chain recombines TRBV4-1 with TRBJ2-7; possibly TRBD1 for D (5 bases). CDR1 is MGHRA, CDR2 YSYEKL, per germline. The CDR3 has 14 residues. V shed 5 bases and J shed 3 bases, with 14 bases lying between them. This CDR3 is CASSDRKTGYEQYF. The CDR3 DNA follows: TGCGCCAGCAGCGACAGAAAAACAGGCTACGAGCAGTACTTC.

The genes are TRBV7-2 and TRBJ2-4, with 7 nucleotides matching TRBD1. CDR3 length: 17 residues. Germline V gene data show CDR1 as SGHTA and CDR2 as FQGNSA. V trimming: 4 bases; J trimming: 0 bases; junction bases outside the gene matches: 9. As DNA, the CDR3 is TGTGCCAGCAGCTCCTCGGACAGGTGGCTAGCCAAAAACATTCAGTACTTC. As protein: CASSSSDRWLAKNIQYF. Full variable domain (missing parts from reference TRBV7-2 and TRBJ2-4): GAGVSQSPSNKVTEKGKDVELRCDPISGHTALYWYRQSLGQGLEFLIYFQGNSAPDKSGLPSDRFSAERTGGSVSTLTIQRTQQEDSAVYLCASSSSDRWLAKNIQYFGAGTRLSVL.

There are a few counts of this clone. The rearrangement links TRBV5-1 to TRBJ1-1; D is unclear. Trimming shortened V by 5 bases and J by 1 base, and 9 bases separated the two germline ends. Germline lookup yields CDR1 SGHRS and CDR2 YFSETQ. CDR3 length equals 13 residues. The chain's CDR3 is CASSSIPNTEAFF. DNA of the CDR3: TGCGCCAGCAGTTCTATACCGAACACTGAAGCTTTCTTT.

The chain carries TRBV6-4 and TRBJ2-1, with 15 bases identical to TRBD2. The CDR3 sequence is 15 residues long. The germline CDR1 and CDR2 sequences are MRHNA and SNTAGT. With 6 bases clipped from V and 7 bases from J, the junction kept 4 bases outside the gene matches. CDR3 bases: TGTGCCAGCAGCACCGGGACTAGCGGGGGGAATGAGCAGTTCTTC. Protein sequence: CASSTGTSGGNEQFF.

The chain employs TRBV5-1 and TRBJ2-6; D is unresolved. CDR3 length equals 14 residues. CDR1 SGHRS and CDR2 YFSETQ come from the germline V gene. Trimming removed 5 bases at V and 4 bases at J, with 10 bases between. CDR3 bases: TGCGCCAGCAGGAGGCTAGAAGGGGCCAACGTCCTGACTTTC. This codes for CASRRLEGANVLTF. Filled out from reference TRBV5-1 and TRBJ2-6, the complete variable domain reads KAGVTQTPRYLIKTRGQQVTLSCSPISGHRSVSWYQQTPGQGLQFLFEYFSETQRNKGNFPGRFSGRQFSNSRSEMNVSTLELGDSALYLCASRRLEGANVLTFGAGSRLTVL.

The rearrangement links TRBV14 to TRBJ2-5, with 10 bases fitting TRBD2. CDR3 length equals 18 residues. CDR1 and CDR2 from the germline V gene are SGHDN and FVKESK. The junction had 9 bases not matched to a gene; V was cut back by 2 bases and J by 0 bases. This chain's CDR3 is CASSQRRSGGAYQETQYF. The CDR3, as DNA: TGTGCCAGCAGCCAAAGGAGAAGCGGGGGGGCGTACCAAGAGACCCAGTACTTC.

CDR3 bases: TGCGCCAGCAGCCCCAACCAGCGGGGGGGTGTCTACAATGAGCAGTTCTTC. Translation gives CASSPNQRGGVYNEQFF. J is TRBJ2-1 and V is TRBV5-1; 10 bases are a match to TRBD2. V shed 4 bases and J 3 bases; nucleotides not matched to a gene: 10. The CDR3 contains 17 residues. Germline values: CDR1 SGHRS, CDR2 YFSETQ. The full variable domain, its missing parts supplied by reference TRBV5-1 and TRBJ2-1, is KAGVTQTPRYLIKTRGQQVTLSCSPISGHRSVSWYQQTPGQGLQFLFEYFSETQRNKGNFPGRFSGRQFSNSRSEMNVSTLELGDSALYLCASSPNQRGGVYNEQFFGPGTRLTVL.

V and J are TRBV11-3 and TRBJ2-2; D might be TRBD1 (6 bases). The CDR3 runs to 15 residues. CDR1 is SGHNT and CDR2 is YENEEA in the germline V gene. V was trimmed by 5 bases and J by 4 bases, leaving 14 bases between them. CDR3 protein: CASSRGQTITGELFF. The CDR3 coding sequence is TGTGCCAGCAGCCGAGGACAGACGATCACCGGGGAGCTGTTTTTT.

The gene calls are TRBV4-1 and TRBJ2-7; TRBD2 agrees at 10 bases. There are 16 residues in the CDR3. V was clipped by 2 bases and J by 5 bases; unmatched bases: 9. Germline CDR1 is MGHRA and CDR2 is YSYEKL. DNA for the CDR3: TGCGCCAGCAGCCAACCCCAAAGCGGGGGGGCCGACGAGCAGTACTTC. This encodes CASSQPQSGGADEQYF.

Only one count was recorded for this clone. The chain has TRBV4-1 and TRBJ1-6, with 7 bases that match TRBD1. CDR1 and CDR2 (germline): MGHRA, YSYEKL. This CDR3 has 16 amino acids. Trimming cost V 3 bases and J 7 bases; bases outside gene matches: 9. DNA for the CDR3: TGCGCCAGCAGCCAGTCCACCGGGACAGAAAATTCACCCCTCCACTTT. Amino acids: CASSQSTGTENSPLHF.

The chain links TRBV5-6 to TRBJ1-1; TRBD1 matches at 10 bases. This CDR3 has 15 residues. CDR1 SGHDT and CDR2 YYEEEE come from the germline V gene. V trimming: 0 bases; J trimming: 4 bases; junction bases outside the gene matches: 3. CDR3 coding DNA: TGTGCCAGCAGCTTGGAGACAGGGGGCATCACTGAAGCTTTCTTT. As protein: CASSLETGGITEAFF.

V is TRBV5-6 and J is TRBJ1-2, with a possible D match to TRBD1 (5 bases). This CDR3 spans 13 amino acids. The V gene's germline CDR1 is SGHDT and CDR2 YYEEEE. The V and J ends lost 0 bases and 4 bases respectively, with 7 bases between them. CDR3 protein: CASSLGQLYGYTF. CDR3 DNA: TGTGCCAGCAGCTTGGGACAGCTCTATGGCTACACCTTC.

This clone was recorded once. The chain combines TRBV5-4 with TRBJ2-7, with 7 positions matching TRBD2. Germline V gene data show CDR1 as SGHNT and CDR2 as YYREEE (reference sequence). The CDR3 totals 15 residues. Losses at the gene ends were 0 bases for V and 6 bases for J; bases not matched to a gene: 9. This chain's CDR3 is CASSLGFRGDGEQYF. The CDR3 DNA sequence: TGTGCCAGCAGCTTGGGATTCCGGGGGGACGGCGAGCAGTACTTC. Complete variable domain (other parts from reference TRBV5-4 and TRBJ2-7): ETGVTQSPTHLIKTRGQQVTLRCSSQSGHNTVSWYQQALGQGPQFIFQYYREEENGRGNFPPRFSGLQFPNYSSELNVNALELDDSALYLCASSLGFRGDGEQYFGPGTRLTVT.

The V gene is TRBV7-9, the J gene TRBJ2-7, with no clear D. Per the germline V gene, CDR1 is SEHNR and CDR2 is FQNEAQ (reference sequence). There are 13 residues in the CDR3. V was pared by 7 bases and J by 0 bases, with 10 bases between. This CDR3 is CASTQELSYEQYF. The CDR3, as DNA: TGTGCCAGCACCCAGGAACTCTCCTACGAGCAGTACTTC.

This CDR3 is CASSQEDRANYGYTF. The CDR3 nucleotides are TGTGCCAGCAGCCAAGAGGACAGGGCTAACTATGGCTACACCTTC. The chain has TRBV4-2 and TRBJ1-2, with 8 positions matching TRBD1. CDR1 and CDR2 from the germline V gene are LGHNA and YNFKEQ. The CDR3 sequence is 15 residues long. With 0 bases clipped from V and 0 bases from J, the junction kept 0 bases outside the gene matches.

The V call is TRBV27, the J call TRBJ1-5; D gene unclear. The germline V gene has CDR1 MNHEY and CDR2 SMNVEV (reference sequence). The germline V and J ends were trimmed by 6 bases and 2 bases, with 14 bases remaining between them. This CDR3 has 15 residues. CDR3 in amino acids: CASRPTPRGNQPQHF. CDR3 coding DNA: TGTGCCAGCAGACCCACACCGAGGGGCAATCAGCCCCAGCATTTT.

The chain recombines TRBV19 with TRBJ1-6; 8 bases map to TRBD1. The V gene end was trimmed by 3 bases and the J gene end by 9 bases; junction bases not matched to a gene: 4. The CDR3 has 14 amino acids. The germline V gene encodes CDR1 LNHDA and CDR2 SQIVND (reference sequence). CDR3 sequence (DNA): TGTGCCAGTAGTATGACAGGGGCCCCTTCACCCCTCCACTTT. It yields the protein CASSMTGAPSPLHF.

Written as DNA, the CDR3 is TGTGCCAGCAGCCCCCGACCAGGGGGGTTATACGAGCAGTACTTC. Translating it yields CASSPRPGGLYEQYF. The chain uses TRBV5-6 and TRBJ2-7; D might be TRBD1 (7 bases). Germline CDR1 SGHDT, CDR2 YYEEEE. CDR3 length equals 15 residues. V gave up 4 bases and J gave up 4 bases, with 18 bases separating them.